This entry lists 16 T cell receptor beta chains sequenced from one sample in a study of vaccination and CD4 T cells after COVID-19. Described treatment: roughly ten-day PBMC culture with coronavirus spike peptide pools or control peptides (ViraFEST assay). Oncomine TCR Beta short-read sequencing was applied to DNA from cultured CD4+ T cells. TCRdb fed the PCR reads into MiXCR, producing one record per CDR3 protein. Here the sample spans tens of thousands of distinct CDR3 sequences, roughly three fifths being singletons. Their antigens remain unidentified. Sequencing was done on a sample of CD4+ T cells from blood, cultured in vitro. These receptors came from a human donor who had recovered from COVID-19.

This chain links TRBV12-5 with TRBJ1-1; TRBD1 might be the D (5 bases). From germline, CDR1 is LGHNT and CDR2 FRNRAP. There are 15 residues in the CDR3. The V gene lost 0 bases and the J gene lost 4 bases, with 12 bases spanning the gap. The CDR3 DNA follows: TGTGCTAGTGGTTTGGTACTGGGGGTCGGCACTGAAGCTTTCTTT. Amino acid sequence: CASGLVLGVGTEAFF.

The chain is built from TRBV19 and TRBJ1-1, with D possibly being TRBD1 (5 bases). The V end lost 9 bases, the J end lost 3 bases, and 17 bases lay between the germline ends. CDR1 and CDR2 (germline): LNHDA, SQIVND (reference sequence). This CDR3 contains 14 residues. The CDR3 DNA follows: TGTGCCAGCCCTTTCTCGGGGGGAGACACTGAAGCTTTCTTT. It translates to CASPFSGGDTEAFF.

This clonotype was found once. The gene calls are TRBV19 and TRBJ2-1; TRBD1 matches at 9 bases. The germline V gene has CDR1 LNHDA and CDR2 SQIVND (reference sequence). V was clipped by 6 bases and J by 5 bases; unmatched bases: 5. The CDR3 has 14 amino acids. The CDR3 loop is CASSAWDRDNEQFF. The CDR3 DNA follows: TGTGCCAGTAGCGCGTGGGACAGGGACAATGAGCAGTTCTTC.

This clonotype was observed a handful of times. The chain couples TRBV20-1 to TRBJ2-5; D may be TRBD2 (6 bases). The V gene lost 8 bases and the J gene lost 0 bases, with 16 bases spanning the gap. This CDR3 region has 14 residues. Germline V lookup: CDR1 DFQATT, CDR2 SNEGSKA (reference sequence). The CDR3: CSSLIAEYQETQYF. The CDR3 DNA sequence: TGCAGTTCACTTATAGCGGAATACCAAGAGACCCAGTACTTC.

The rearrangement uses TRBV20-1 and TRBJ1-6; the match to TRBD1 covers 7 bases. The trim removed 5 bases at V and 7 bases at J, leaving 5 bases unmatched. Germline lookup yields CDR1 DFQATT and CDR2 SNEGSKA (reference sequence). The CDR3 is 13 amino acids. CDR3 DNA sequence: TGCAGTGCTTGGGACAGCATCAATTCACCCCTCCACTTT. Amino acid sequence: CSAWDSINSPLHF.

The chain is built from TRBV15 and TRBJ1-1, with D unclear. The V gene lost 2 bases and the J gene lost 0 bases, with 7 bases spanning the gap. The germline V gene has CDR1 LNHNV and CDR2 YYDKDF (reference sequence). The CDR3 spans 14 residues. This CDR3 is CATSRPNMNTEAFF. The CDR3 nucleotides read TGTGCCACCAGCAGACCCAATATGAACACTGAAGCTTTCTTT.

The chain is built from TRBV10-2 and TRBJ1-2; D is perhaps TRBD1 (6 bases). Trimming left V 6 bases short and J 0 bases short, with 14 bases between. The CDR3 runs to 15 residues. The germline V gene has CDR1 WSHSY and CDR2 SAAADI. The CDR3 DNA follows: TGCGCCAGCAGGGCGCGGACAGCAGCTAACTATGGCTACACCTTC. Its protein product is CASRARTAANYGYTF.

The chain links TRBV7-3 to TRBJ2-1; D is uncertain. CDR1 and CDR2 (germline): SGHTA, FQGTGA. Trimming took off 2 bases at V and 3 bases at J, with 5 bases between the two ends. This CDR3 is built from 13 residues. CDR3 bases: TGTGCCAGCAGCTTAGGTGACTACAATGAGCAGTTCTTC. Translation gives CASSLGDYNEQFF.

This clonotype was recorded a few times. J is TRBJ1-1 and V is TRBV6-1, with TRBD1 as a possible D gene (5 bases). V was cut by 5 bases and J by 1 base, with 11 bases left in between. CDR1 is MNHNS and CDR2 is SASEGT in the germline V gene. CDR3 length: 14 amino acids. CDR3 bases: TGTGCCAGCAGTCGGGGGGATGGGAACACTGAAGCTTTCTTT. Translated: CASSRGDGNTEAFF.

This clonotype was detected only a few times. The CDR3 DNA follows: TGTGCCAGCTCACCACAGGACAGGGAGACCACTGAAGCTTTCTTT. This sequence encodes CASSPQDRETTEAFF. The chain combines TRBV18 with TRBJ1-1; TRBD1 aligns across 8 bases. The CDR3 contains 15 residues. CDR1 is KGHSH, CDR2 LQKENI, per germline. V shed 1 base, J shed 4 bases, and the junction held 5 bases outside the gene matches.

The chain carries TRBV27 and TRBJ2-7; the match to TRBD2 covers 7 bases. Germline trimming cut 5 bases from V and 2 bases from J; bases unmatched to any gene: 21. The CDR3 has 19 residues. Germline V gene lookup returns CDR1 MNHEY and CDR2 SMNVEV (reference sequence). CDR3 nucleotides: TGTGCCAGCAGTACCCGGGGCCCGAGGGAGGGGCGTTCCCCCTACGAGCAGTACTTC. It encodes CASSTRGPREGRSPYEQYF.

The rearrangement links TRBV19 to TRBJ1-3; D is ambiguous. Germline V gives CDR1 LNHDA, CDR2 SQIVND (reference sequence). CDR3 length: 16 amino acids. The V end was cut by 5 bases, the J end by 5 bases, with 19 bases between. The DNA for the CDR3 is TGTGCCAGTAGTGCGCTCGCAGCCGGTGACCGAAACACCATATATTTT. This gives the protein CASSALAAGDRNTIYF.

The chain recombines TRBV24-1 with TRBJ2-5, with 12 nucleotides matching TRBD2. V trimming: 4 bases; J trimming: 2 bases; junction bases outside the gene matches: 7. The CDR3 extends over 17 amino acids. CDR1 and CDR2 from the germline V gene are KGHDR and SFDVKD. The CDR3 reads CATSELAGTSGQETQYF. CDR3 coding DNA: TGTGCCACCAGTGAACTTGCCGGGACTAGCGGGCAAGAGACCCAGTACTTC.

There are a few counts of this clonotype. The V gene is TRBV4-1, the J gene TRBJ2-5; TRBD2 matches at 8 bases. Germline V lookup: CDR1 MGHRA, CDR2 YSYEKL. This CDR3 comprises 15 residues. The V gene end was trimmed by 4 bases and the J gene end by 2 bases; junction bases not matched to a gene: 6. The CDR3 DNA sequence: TGCGCCAGCAGCCGGAGACTAGCGCCTCAAGAGACCCAGTACTTC. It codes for CASSRRLAPQETQYF.

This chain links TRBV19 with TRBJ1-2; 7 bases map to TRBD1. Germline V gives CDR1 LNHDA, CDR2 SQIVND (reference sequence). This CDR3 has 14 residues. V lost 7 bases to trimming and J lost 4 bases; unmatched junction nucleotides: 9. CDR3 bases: TGTGCCAGTACTCGGCGGGGGACAGTCTATGGCTACACCTTC. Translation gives CASTRRGTVYGYTF.

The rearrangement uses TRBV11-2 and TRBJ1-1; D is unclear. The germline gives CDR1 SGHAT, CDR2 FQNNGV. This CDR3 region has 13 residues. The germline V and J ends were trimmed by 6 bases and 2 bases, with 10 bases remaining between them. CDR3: CASSASDNTEAFF. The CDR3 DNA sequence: TGTGCCAGCAGTGCGAGCGACAACACTGAAGCTTTCTTT.